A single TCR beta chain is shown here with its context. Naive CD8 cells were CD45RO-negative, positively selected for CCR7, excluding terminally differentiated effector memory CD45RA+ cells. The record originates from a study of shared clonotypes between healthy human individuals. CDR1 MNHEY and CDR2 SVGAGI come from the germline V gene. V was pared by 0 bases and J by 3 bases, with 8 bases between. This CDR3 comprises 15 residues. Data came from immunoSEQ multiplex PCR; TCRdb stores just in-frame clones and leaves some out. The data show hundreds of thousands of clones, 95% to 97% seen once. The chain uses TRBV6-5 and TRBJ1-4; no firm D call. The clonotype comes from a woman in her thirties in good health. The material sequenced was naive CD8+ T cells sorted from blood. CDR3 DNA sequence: TGTGCCAGCAGTTACTCGACGGGATCTAATGAAAAACTGTTTTTT. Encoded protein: CASSYSTGSNEKLFF.